This note documents a single TCR beta chain sequence. Methods used by the authors: Nucleated cell counts were estimated from reference gene primer amplification. Measured with immunoSEQ multiplex PCR; TCRdb has only the in-frame clones, and not every one. Clonal size and the V and J genes are those of that table, whereas D and trimming came from the DNA. Of some 54,000 clones in the sample, around 86% were seen once. The data stem from a study of blood T cell repertoires in COVID-19. Across the whole study: The cDNA or gDNA used as material had been derived from T cells, B-cell-depleted T cells, or PBMCs.

This receptor was taken from a woman aged 60-70 years with acute or convalescent COVID-19. Sequencing was performed on peripheral blood.

The CDR3 DNA reads TGTGCCAGCAGTCAGACATCATCCTACGAGCAGTACTTC. Translation: CASSQTSSYEQYF. This chain uses TRBV27 with TRBJ2-7; no reliable D call. The CDR3 loop spans 13 amino acids. The V gene lost 5 bases and the J gene lost 1 base, with 9 bases spanning the gap. The germline gives CDR1 MNHEY, CDR2 SMNVEV (reference sequence).